The clone carrying this T cell receptor (beta chain) showed up many times. Its antigen remains unknown. An end of the junction differs from the germline gene, which may be a read error. Time point defined: patch test 2, 6 weeks after DPC sensitization. Treatment specified: therapeutic diphenylcyclopropenone sensitization with weekly scalp DPC. This record comes from a study of human T cells and chemical hapten exposure. Study in general: The patch tests put 0.01% DPC on the skin of the upper back and were read 6 days later. Points from the study as a whole: DPC sensitization left the count of TCRs above 1 in 1000 unchanged.

The CDR3 sequence is 13 residues long. Germline V gene sequence: CDR1 MNHGY, CDR2 SAAAGT. MiXCR, applied by TCRdb to the RACE reads, yields one record per CDR3 protein. Here the sample spans 360,000 or so distinct CDR3 sequences, about 6% being singletons. The gene calls are TRBV6-8 and TRBJ2-7, with a possible D match to TRBD1 (6 bases). The TCR sequence derives from a woman younger than 30 with alopecia areata. Some clones in this sample may be carry-over from other donors' samples. The source material was whole blood, sampled in connection with sensitization to the hapten diphenylcyclopropenone (DPC). This chain's CDR3 is CASEAPTGENQWF. CDR3 DNA sequence: TGTGCCAGCGAGGCCCCGACAGGCGAGAACCAGTGGTTC.